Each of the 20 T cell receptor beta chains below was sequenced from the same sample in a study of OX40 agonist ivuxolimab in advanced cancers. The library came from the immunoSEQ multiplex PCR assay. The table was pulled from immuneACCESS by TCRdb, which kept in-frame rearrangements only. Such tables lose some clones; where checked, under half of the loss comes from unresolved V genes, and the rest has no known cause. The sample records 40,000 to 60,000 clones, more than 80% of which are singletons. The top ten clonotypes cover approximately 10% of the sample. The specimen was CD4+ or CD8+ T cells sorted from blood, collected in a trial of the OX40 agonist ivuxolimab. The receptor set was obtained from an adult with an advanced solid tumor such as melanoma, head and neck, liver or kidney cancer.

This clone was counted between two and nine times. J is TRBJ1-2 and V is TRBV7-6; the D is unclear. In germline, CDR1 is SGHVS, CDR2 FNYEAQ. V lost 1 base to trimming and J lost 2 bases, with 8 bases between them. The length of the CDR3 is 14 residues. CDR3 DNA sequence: TGTGCCAGCAGCTTAGAGGAGGGAAACTATGGCTACACCTTC. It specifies CASSLEEGNYGYTF.

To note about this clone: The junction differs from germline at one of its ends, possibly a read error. CDR3: CASSLLRGSQETQYF. CDR3 in DNA: TGTGCTAGCAGCTTATTAAGGGGATCCCAAGAGACCCAGTACTTC. The V gene is TRBV7-7, the J gene TRBJ2-5, with a weak D call TRBD1 (5 bases). Germline V gives CDR1 SSHAT, CDR2 FNYEAQ (reference sequence). The CDR3 is 15 residues long. The full variable domain, completed using reference TRBV7-7 and TRBJ2-5, is GAGVSQSPRYKVTKRGQDVTLRCDPISSHATLYWYQQALGQGPEFLTYFNYEAQPDKSGLPSDRFSAERPEGSISTLTIQRTEQRDSAMYRCASSLLRGSQETQYFGPGTRLLVL.

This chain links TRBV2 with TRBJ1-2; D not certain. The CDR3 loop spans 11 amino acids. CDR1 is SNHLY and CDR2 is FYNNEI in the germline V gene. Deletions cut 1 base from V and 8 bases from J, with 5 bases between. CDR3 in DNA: TGTGCCAGCAGTGAAGGTGGGGGCTACACCTTC. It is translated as CASSEGGGYTF.

The CDR3 nucleotides read TGTGCCAGCAGTGCACAGAACACTGAAGCTTTCTTT. Its protein product is CASSAQNTEAFF. The chain is built from TRBV6-1 and TRBJ1-1; D not certain. Between the trimmed V and J ends, which lost 4 bases and 1 base, there was a span of 4 bases. The CDR3 sequence is 12 residues long. CDR1 MNHNS and CDR2 SASEGT come from the germline V gene.

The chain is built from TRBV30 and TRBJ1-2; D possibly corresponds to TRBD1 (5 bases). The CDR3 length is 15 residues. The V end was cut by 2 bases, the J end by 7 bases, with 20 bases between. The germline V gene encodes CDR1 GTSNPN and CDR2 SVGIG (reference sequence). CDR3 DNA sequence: TGTGCCTGGAGTTGGGGCACCGGGACGAAGAGTGGCTACACCTTC. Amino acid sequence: CAWSWGTGTKSGYTF. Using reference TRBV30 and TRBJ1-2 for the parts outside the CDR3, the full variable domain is SQTIHQWPATLVQPVGSPLSLECTVEGTSNPNLYWYRQAAGRGLQLLFYSVGIGQISSEVPQNLSASRPQDRQFILSSKKLLLSDSGFYLCAWSWGTGTKSGYTFGSGTRLTVV.

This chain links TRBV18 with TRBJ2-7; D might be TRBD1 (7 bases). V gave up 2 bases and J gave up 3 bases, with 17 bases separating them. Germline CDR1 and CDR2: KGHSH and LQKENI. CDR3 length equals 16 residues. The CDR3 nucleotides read TGTGCCAGCTCACCAACGGGTCAGGGGGGACTCTACGAGCAGTACTTC. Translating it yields CASSPTGQGGLYEQYF.

CDR3 DNA: TGTGCCAGCTCATCGGACTCCCCTTCCTACGAGCAGTACTTC. Translated, it gives CASSSDSPSYEQYF. The rearrangement uses TRBV18 and TRBJ2-7, with TRBD2 as a possible D gene (5 bases). There are 14 residues in the CDR3. With 5 bases removed from V and 1 base from J, the gap between germline ends came to 12 bases. Germline V gives CDR1 KGHSH, CDR2 LQKENI.

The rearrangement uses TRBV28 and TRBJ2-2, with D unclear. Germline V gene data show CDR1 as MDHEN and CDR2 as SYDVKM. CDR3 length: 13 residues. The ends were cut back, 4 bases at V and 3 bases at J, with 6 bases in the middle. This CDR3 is CASSSSDTGELFF. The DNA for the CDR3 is TGTGCCAGCAGTTCATCGGACACCGGGGAGCTGTTTTTT.

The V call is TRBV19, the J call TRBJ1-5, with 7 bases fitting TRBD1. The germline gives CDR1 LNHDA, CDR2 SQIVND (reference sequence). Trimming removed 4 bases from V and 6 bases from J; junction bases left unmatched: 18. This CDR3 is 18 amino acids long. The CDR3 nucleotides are TGTGCCAGTAGTAGGGGTGACAGGGAGGTGGGTAGAAGTCAGCCCCAGCATTTT. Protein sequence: CASSRGDREVGRSQPQHF.

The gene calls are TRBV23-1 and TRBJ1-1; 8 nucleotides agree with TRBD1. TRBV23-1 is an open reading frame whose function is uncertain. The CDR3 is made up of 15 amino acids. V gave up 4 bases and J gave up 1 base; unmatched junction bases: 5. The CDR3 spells CASSPGDRKNTEAFF. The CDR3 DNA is TGCGCCAGCAGTCCCGGGGACAGGAAGAACACTGAAGCTTTCTTT.

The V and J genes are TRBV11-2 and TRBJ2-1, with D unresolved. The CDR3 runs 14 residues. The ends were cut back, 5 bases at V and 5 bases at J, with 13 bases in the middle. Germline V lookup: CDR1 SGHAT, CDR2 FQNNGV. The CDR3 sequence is CASSPRTENNEQFF. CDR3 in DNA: TGTGCCAGCAGCCCTAGGACGGAAAACAATGAGCAGTTCTTC.

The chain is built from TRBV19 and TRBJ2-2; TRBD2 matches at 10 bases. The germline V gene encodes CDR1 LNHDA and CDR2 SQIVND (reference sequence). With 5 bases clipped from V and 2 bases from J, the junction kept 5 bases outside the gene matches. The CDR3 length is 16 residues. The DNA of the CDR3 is TGTGCCAGTAGTTCCCTAGCGGGGGCTAACACCGGGGAGCTGTTTTTT. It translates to CASSSLAGANTGELFF. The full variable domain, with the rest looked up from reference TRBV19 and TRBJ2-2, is DGGITQSPKYLFRKEGQNVTLSCEQNLNHDAMYWYRQDPGQGLRLIYYSQIVNDFQKGDIAEGYSVSREKKESFPLTVTSAQKNPTAFYLCASSSLAGANTGELFFGEGSRLTVL.

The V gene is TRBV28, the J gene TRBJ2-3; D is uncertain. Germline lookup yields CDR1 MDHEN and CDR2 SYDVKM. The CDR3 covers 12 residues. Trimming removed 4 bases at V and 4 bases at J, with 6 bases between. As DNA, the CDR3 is TGTGCCAGCAGTTCACAGCCAGATACGCAGTATTTT. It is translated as CASSSQPDTQYF.

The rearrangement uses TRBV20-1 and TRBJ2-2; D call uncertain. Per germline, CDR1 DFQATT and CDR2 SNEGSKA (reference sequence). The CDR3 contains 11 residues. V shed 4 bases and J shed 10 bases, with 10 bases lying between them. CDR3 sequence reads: CSAIFSEELFF. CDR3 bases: TGCAGTGCTATATTCTCGGAGGAGCTGTTTTTT.

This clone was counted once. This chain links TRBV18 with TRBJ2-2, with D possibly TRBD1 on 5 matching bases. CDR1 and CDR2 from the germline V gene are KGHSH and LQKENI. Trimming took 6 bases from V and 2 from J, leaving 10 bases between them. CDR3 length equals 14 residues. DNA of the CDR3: TGTGCCAGCTCGCCCGACAGTAACACCGGGGAGCTGTTTTTT. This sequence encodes CASSPDSNTGELFF.

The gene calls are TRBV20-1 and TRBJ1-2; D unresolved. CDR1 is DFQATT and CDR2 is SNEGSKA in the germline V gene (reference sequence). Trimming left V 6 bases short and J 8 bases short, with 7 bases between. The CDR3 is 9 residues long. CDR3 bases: TGCAGTGCAAAACTCGGCTACACCTTC. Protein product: CSAKLGYTF.

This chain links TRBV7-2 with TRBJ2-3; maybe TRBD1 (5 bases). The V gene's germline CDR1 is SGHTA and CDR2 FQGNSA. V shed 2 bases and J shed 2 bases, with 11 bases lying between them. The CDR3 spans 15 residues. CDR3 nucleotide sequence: TGTGCCAGCAGCTTAAGTGGGGCTTACACAGATACGCAGTATTTT. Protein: CASSLSGAYTDTQYF.

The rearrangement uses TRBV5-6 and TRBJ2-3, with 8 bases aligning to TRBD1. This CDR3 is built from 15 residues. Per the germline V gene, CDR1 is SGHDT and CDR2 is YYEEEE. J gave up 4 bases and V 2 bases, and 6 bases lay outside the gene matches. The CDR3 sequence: CASSLRTGLSDTQYF. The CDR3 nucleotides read TGTGCCAGCAGCTTACGGACAGGGCTTTCAGATACGCAGTATTTT.

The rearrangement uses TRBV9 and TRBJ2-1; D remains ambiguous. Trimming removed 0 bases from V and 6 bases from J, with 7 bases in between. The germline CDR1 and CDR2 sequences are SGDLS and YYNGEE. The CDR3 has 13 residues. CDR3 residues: CASSVDALNEQFF. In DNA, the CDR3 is TGTGCCAGCAGCGTAGATGCCCTCAATGAGCAGTTCTTC.

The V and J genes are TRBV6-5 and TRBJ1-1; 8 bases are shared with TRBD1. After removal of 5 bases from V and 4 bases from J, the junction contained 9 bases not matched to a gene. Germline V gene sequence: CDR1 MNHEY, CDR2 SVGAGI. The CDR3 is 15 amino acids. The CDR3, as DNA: TGTGCCAGCAGTACCTTGGACAGGGAGAGCACTGAAGCTTTCTTT. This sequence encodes CASSTLDRESTEAFF.